This entry describes one T cell receptor (beta chain). The CDR3 sequence is 13 residues long. V was clipped by 7 bases and J by 7 bases, with 16 bases between them. Germline loops: CDR1 MDHEN, CDR2 SYDVKM. Investigators performed immunoSEQ version v3.0 at survey level. Sequencing used immunoSEQ multiplex PCR; TCRdb keeps in-frame clones, though not all of them. The table shows approximately 17,000 clones, with approximately 78% occurring only once. This sample is part of a study of long-term antiretroviral therapy in people with HIV. Sequences were derived from unsorted PBMCs, sampled 0.6 years after starting antiretroviral therapy. The chain couples TRBV28 to TRBJ2-5, with D unclear. The receptor was derived from a woman aged 18-29 years with HIV. The CDR3 DNA reads as TGTGCCAGCACCACCCGATTGGCAGGGACCCAGTACTTC. It specifies CASTTRLAGTQYF.